Below are 22 T cell receptor beta chains sequenced from a single sample in a study of blood T cells in healthy people across ages. Alongside a J-beta primer mix, a sample-barcoded 5' primer served in a second PCR lasting roughly 7 to 11 cycles. TCRdb independently ran MiXCR on the 5' RACE reads; one entry per CDR3 protein. The sample lists almost 800,000 distinct CDR3 sequences, more than 45% seen once, with around 22% in the top ten. The sample consisted of blood. The receptors originated from a man in his thirties or forties in good health.

This rearrangement joins TRBV6-5 to TRBJ1-2, with 7 bases that match TRBD1. Germline V gene lookup returns CDR1 MNHEY and CDR2 SVGAGI. The CDR3 totals 14 residues. Trimming cost V 4 bases and J 8 bases; bases outside gene matches: 10. The CDR3 loop reads CASSWAQGNRGYTF. CDR3 DNA: TGTGCCAGCAGTTGGGCACAGGGGAATCGCGGCTACACCTTC.

This chain uses TRBV7-9 with TRBJ2-1; D might be TRBD2 (5 bases). The V gene's germline CDR1 is SEHNR and CDR2 FQNEAQ (reference sequence). V was clipped by 2 bases and J by 4 bases, with 21 bases between them. The length of the CDR3 is 18 residues. In DNA form, the CDR3 reads TGTGCCAGCAGCTTACTGTACCCGAGCGGACTGGATTACAATGAGCAGTTCTTC. Residues: CASSLLYPSGLDYNEQFF.

The J gene is TRBJ2-7, the V gene TRBV10-2; possible D gene TRBD1, 5 bases. CDR1 WSHSY and CDR2 SAAADI come from the germline V gene. This CDR3 region has 11 residues. Between the trimmed V and J ends, which lost 2 bases and 7 bases, there was a span of 6 bases. CDR3 loop: CASSEGHEQYF. The CDR3 region has the DNA TGCGCCAGCAGTGAGGGACATGAGCAGTACTTC.

The gene calls are TRBV6-5 and TRBJ2-7, with a weak D call TRBD1 (5 bases). The CDR3 consists of 15 residues. CDR1 and CDR2 (germline): MNHEY, SVGAGI. The germline V and J ends were trimmed by 0 bases and 2 bases, with 11 bases remaining between them. CDR3 bases: TGTGCCAGCAGTTACTCGGCAGGACAAACCTACGAGCAGTACTTC. Protein product: CASSYSAGQTYEQYF.

The J gene is TRBJ2-6, the V gene TRBV7-2; the D gene is possibly TRBD1 (5 bases). Germline V CDR1 and CDR2: SGHTA, FQGNSA. V lost 4 bases and J 4 bases, leaving 11 bases between the germline ends. The CDR3 sequence is 15 residues long. CDR3 nucleotides: TGTGCCAGCAGCTCAGCAGGGTCCGGGGCCAACGTCCTGACTTTC. Residues: CASSSAGSGANVLTF.

The chain recombines TRBV3-1 with TRBJ2-7; 9 nucleotides align to TRBD2. CDR3 length: 15 amino acids. J was trimmed by 2 bases and V by 1 base; bases with no gene match: 3. Germline CDR1 reads LGHDT; CDR2 reads YNNKEL (reference sequence). The DNA for the CDR3 is TGTGCCAGCAGCCAAGGGGCGGGAGGGGCCTACGAGCAGTACTTC. Residues: CASSQGAGGAYEQYF.

Note on this clonotype: A clone one base away is much larger, so this may be a read error. In nucleotides, the CDR3 is TGTGCCAGCAGTTTAAATCCAGCTGCCTACGAGCAGTACTTC. Translating gives CASSLNPAAYEQYF. This sequence joins TRBV12-3 or TRBV12-4 and TRBJ2-7; D unresolved. V gave up 2 bases and J gave up 2 bases, with 10 bases separating them. CDR3 length: 14 amino acids.

V gene TRBV9 combines with J gene TRBJ1-1; a possible D gene is TRBD1 (5 bases). The CDR3 spans 15 residues. Trimming pared 4 bases from V and 5 bases from J, leaving 18 bases between. CDR1 SGDLS and CDR2 YYNGEE come from the germline V gene. The CDR3 nucleotides read TGTGCCAGCAGCCCCCGCACACGGGGACGGACTGAAGCTTTCTTT. It is translated as CASSPRTRGRTEAFF.

The chain has TRBV30 and TRBJ2-4; D perhaps matches TRBD2 (6 bases). Matching the DNA end better, TRBJ2-7 makes the J call doubtful. Germline values: CDR1 GTSNPN, CDR2 SVGIG (reference sequence). The CDR3 loop spans 12 amino acids. The CDR3 loop reads CAWIPGGYEQYF. The CDR3 region has the DNA TGTGCCTGGATACCCGGGGGCTACGAGCAGTACTTC.

About this clonotype itself: At one end the junction does not follow the germline gene, possibly because of a read error. The rearrangement links TRBV28 to TRBJ1-4; perhaps TRBD1 as D (6 bases). The CDR3 is 13 amino acids. CDR1 and CDR2 (germline): MDHEN, SYDVKM. CDR3 in amino acids: CASSSQGEAKLFF. DNA of the CDR3: TGTGCCAGTAGTTCACAGGGAGAGGCAAAACTGTTTTTT.

The chain employs TRBV4-2 and TRBJ2-3; tentatively, D is TRBD2 (6 bases). The CDR3 covers 13 residues. Trimming took 6 bases from V and 5 from J, leaving 12 bases between them. Germline V lookup: CDR1 LGHNA, CDR2 YNFKEQ. In DNA, the CDR3 is TGTGCCAGCAGGGGCGGGGAGGTAGATACGCAGTATTTT. Amino acid sequence: CASRGGEVDTQYF.

J is TRBJ2-5 and V is TRBV7-9, with a weak D call TRBD1 (6 bases). This CDR3 comprises 13 residues. The germline V gene encodes CDR1 SEHNR and CDR2 FQNEAQ (reference sequence). Trimming cost V 6 bases and J 5 bases, with 13 bases left between them. The CDR3 DNA reads TGTGCCAGCAGTTCAGTCCAGGGGGAGACCCAGTACTTC. It translates to CASSSVQGETQYF. Looking up the rest from reference TRBV7-9 and TRBJ2-5 gives the full variable domain: DTGVSQNPRHKITKRGQNVTFRCDPISEHNRLYWYRQTLGQGPEFLTYFQNEAQLEKSRLLSDRFSAERPKGSFSTLEIQRTEQGDSAMYLCASSSVQGETQYFGPGTRLLVL.

This chain joins TRBV5-1 and TRBJ2-5, with 9 bases aligning to TRBD2. The CDR3 covers 16 residues. V shed 4 bases and J 2 bases; nucleotides not matched to a gene: 9. Germline lookup yields CDR1 SGHRS and CDR2 YFSETQ. The CDR3 region is CASSMRLAGLQETQYF. The CDR3 DNA reads TGCGCCAGCAGCATGAGGCTAGCGGGGCTGCAAGAGACCCAGTACTTC.

This rearrangement joins TRBV15 to TRBJ1-5; D is possibly TRBD1 (5 bases). CDR1 LNHNV and CDR2 YYDKDF come from the germline V gene (reference sequence). The CDR3 spans 15 residues. Trimming took 1 base from V and 2 from J, leaving 9 bases between them. CDR3 bases: TGTGCCACCAGCAGAGGGGGGGACGGCAATCAGCCCCAGCATTTT. Translated: CATSRGGDGNQPQHF.

This sequence joins TRBV20-1 and TRBJ2-5, with D possibly being TRBD1 or TRBD2 (5 bases each). The DNA end is more similar to TRBJ2-4, so the J call may be wrong. From germline, CDR1 is DFQATT and CDR2 SNEGSKA (reference sequence). There are 16 residues in the CDR3. CDR3 loop: CSASGEPGPRVNIQYF. The CDR3 DNA follows: TGCAGTGCTAGTGGGGAACCGGGACCCCGGGTAAACATTCAGTACTTC.

The J gene is TRBJ2-1, the V gene TRBV20-1; 11 positions agree with TRBD2. The CDR3 totals 12 residues. Trimming cost V 7 bases and J 4 bases; bases outside gene matches: 0. Per germline, CDR1 DFQATT and CDR2 SNEGSKA (reference sequence). The CDR3 DNA sequence: TGCAGTGGACTAGCGGGGTACAATGAGCAGTTCTTC. Its protein product is CSGLAGYNEQFF.

The J gene is TRBJ2-7, the V gene TRBV7-9, with D possibly called TRBD1 or TRBD2 (5 bases each). The end of the DNA fits TRBJ2-5 better, so the J call may be wrong. The CDR3 contains 13 residues. From germline, CDR1 is SEHNR and CDR2 FQNEAQ (reference sequence). The CDR3 is CASDLPEGETQYF. CDR3 DNA: TGTGCCAGCGATCTCCCCGAGGGGGAGACCCAGTACTTC.

The genes are TRBV27 and TRBJ1-2, with D unclear. This CDR3 is 13 amino acids long. Germline CDR1 is MNHEY and CDR2 is SMNVEV (reference sequence). The germline V and J ends were trimmed by 6 bases and 4 bases, with 12 bases remaining between them. This CDR3 reads CASSLKTGYGYTF. For the CDR3, the DNA is TGTGCCAGCAGCCTCAAAACGGGCTATGGCTACACCTTC.

The chain combines TRBV10-3 with TRBJ2-1, with D maybe TRBD1 (5 bases). The germline CDR1 and CDR2 sequences are ENHRY and SYGVKD. The CDR3 loop spans 15 amino acids. V was cut by 0 bases and J by 9 bases, with 15 bases left in between. This CDR3 is CAISESSGSWGEQFF. The CDR3 bases are TGTGCCATCAGTGAGTCGTCAGGGTCGTGGGGTGAGCAGTTCTTC.

The gene calls are TRBV5-1 and TRBJ2-1; a possible D gene is TRBD2 (7 bases). Trimming removed 5 bases at V and 6 bases at J, with 18 bases between. This CDR3 is 15 amino acids long. Looked up from germline, CDR1 is SGHRS and CDR2 is YFSETQ. The CDR3 region is CASSSGRGACNEQFF. CDR3 sequence (DNA): TGCGCCAGCAGTTCGGGACGGGGGGCCTGCAATGAGCAGTTCTTC.

This clonotype occurred a few times. This chain connects TRBV7-2 to TRBJ2-5; the D is unclear. The CDR3 extends over 14 amino acids. Germline CDR1 SGHTA, CDR2 FQGNSA. Deletions cut 5 bases from V and 6 bases from J, with 16 bases between. DNA of the CDR3: TGTGCCAGCAGCCATCCGGAGAGGCGGAAGACCCAGTACTTC. Translation: CASSHPERRKTQYF.

The rearrangement joins TRBV12-3 or TRBV12-4 to TRBJ2-5; the D is unclear. The V and J ends lost 4 bases and 1 base respectively, with 7 bases between them. This CDR3 has 13 residues. The CDR3 DNA sequence: TGTGCCAGCAGTTCGCCCCTCCAAGAGACCCAGTACTTC. Protein sequence: CASSSPLQETQYF.